This is a list of T cell receptor beta chains from one sample in a study of T-cell reconstitution after alpha-beta-depleted transplantation in children. Each CDR3 protein is one row after TCRdb ran MiXCR on the PCR reads. The sample comprises some 340,000 distinct CDR3 sequences, about a tenth of which are singletons, and 2.4% rests with the top ten. Sequencing used PBMCs from the stem cell graft donor, obtained from the stem cell graft. The source of these receptors is a human donor who donated a stem cell graft to a child with acute lymphoblastic leukemia. The CDR3 runs from the conserved cysteine through the conserved F or W. The D gene is left open where the match is weak. Size values are once, few and many counts, or a class for expanded clones, and some rows have none.

J gene,clone size,V gene,D gene,CDR3 protein,CDR3 DNA
TRBJ2-1,-,TRBV5-1,TRBD1,CASRWAGTGGSPSSYNEQFF,TGCGCCAGCAGATGGGCCGGGACAGGGGGCTCCCCGAGCTCCTACAATGAGCAGTTCTTC
TRBJ2-1,-,TRBV27,TRBD2,CASSSLLAGYNEQFF,TGTGCCAGCAGTTCACTACTAGCGGGCTACAATGAGCAGTTCTTC
TRBJ1-1,few,TRBV7-2,-,CASSFSGQLNTEAFF,TGTGCCAGCAGCTTTTCTGGACAATTGAACACTGAAGCTTTCTTT
TRBJ2-7,-,TRBV3-1,TRBD1,CASSQDTGGTGGHEQYF,TGTGCCAGCAGCCAAGACACCGGGGGGACAGGGGGACACGAGCAGTACTTC
TRBJ2-2,-,TRBV5-1,TRBD2,CASSLRLAGLTGELFF,TGCGCCAGCAGCTTGAGACTAGCGGGGCTCACCGGGGAGCTGTTTTTT
TRBJ2-2,-,TRBV15,TRBD2,CATSRYRRERERGLRTGELFF,TGTGCCACCAGCAGATACCGGAGGGAGCGGGAGAGGGGGTTGCGCACCGGGGAGCTGTTTTTT
TRBJ2-7,many,TRBV12-3/TRBV12-4,-,CASKKTRSAYEQYF,TGTGCCAGCAAAAAGACAAGATCCGCCTACGAGCAGTACTTC
TRBJ1-1,few,TRBV28,-,CASSPYTGRTEAFF,TGTGCCAGCAGTCCGTACACAGGGCGCACTGAAGCTTTCTTT
TRBJ2-7,-,TRBV7-2,-,CASSSRVGWGVNYEQYF,TGTGCCAGCAGCTCGCGGGTTGGGTGGGGAGTCAATTACGAGCAGTACTTC
TRBJ1-2,few,TRBV5-5,-,CASSWNYGYTF,TGTGCCAGCAGCTGGAACTATGGCTACACCTTC
TRBJ2-5,-,TRBV15,TRBD1,CATTGTGIQETQYF,TGTGCCACCACCGGGACAGGGATCCAAGAGACCCAGTACTTC
TRBJ2-5,few,TRBV20-1,-,CSAPTPGARGRETQYF,TGCAGTGCTCCTACCCCCGGGGCGCGGGGAAGGGAGACCCAGTACTTC
TRBJ2-1,many,TRBV20-1,-,CSASGRTRHNEQFF,TGCAGTGCTAGTGGCCGAACCAGACACAATGAGCAGTTCTTC
TRBJ2-1,many,TRBV12-3/TRBV12-4,TRBD1,CASSPRTGSINEQFF,TGTGCCAGCAGCCCCAGGACAGGGAGTATAAATGAGCAGTTCTTC
TRBJ2-3,-,TRBV7-2,TRBD2,CASSYRTSGADTQYF,TGTGCCAGCAGCTACAGGACTAGCGGAGCAGATACGCAGTATTTT
TRBJ2-1,many,TRBV12-3/TRBV12-4,TRBD1,CASSSRTGGQFF,TGTGCCAGCAGTTCGAGGACAGGAGGGCAGTTCTTC
TRBJ2-4,many,TRBV7-9,TRBD1,CASSLPRQGGKNIQYF,TGTGCCAGCAGCTTACCCCGACAGGGGGGTAAAAACATTCAGTACTTC
TRBJ2-7,-,TRBV28,TRBD1,CASRYLGTGDSSYEQYF,TGTGCCAGCAGATACCTCGGGACAGGGGATAGCTCCTACGAGCAGTACTTC
TRBJ1-2,-,TRBV7-2,TRBD1,CASSRDREYTF,TGTGCCAGCAGCCGAGACAGGGAATACACCTTC
TRBJ2-1,-,TRBV20-1,-,CSVSTSTNEQFF,TGCAGTGTCTCGACTAGTACCAATGAGCAGTTCTTC
TRBJ1-1,-,TRBV7-9,-,CASSPDWNTEAFF,TGTGCCAGCAGCCCTGACTGGAACACTGAAGCTTTCTTT
TRBJ2-1,many,TRBV15,TRBD2,CATSRGGSSYNEQFF,TGTGCCACCAGCAGAGGCGGGAGCTCCTACAATGAGCAGTTCTTC
TRBJ2-5,-,TRBV7-2,-,CASSTPGPGWETQYF,TGTGCCAGCAGCACCCCCGGCCCAGGGTGGGAGACCCAGTACTTC
TRBJ1-5,few,TRBV27,-,CASRENSDWYSNQPQHF,TGTGCCAGCAGAGAAAATTCGGACTGGTATAGCAATCAGCCCCAGCATTTT